This TCR beta chain derives from a study of cytomegalovirus exposure and HLA in healthy donors. Study as a whole: Unique TCR beta sequences numbering around 110 million came from 150 million to 200 million T cells in an earlier analysis. Regarding the study as a whole: Association of fewer than 20,000 TCR beta sequences with HLA alleles was found at 0.05 false discovery rate in a later analysis. An observed cluster of highly shared sequence variants was recorded as a likely sequencing artifact.

This clone has a handful of counts. Its antigen is not known. PCR involved 60 Vbeta and 13 Jbeta primers. Profiling relied on immunoSEQ multiplex PCR, and the TCRdb table lists in-frame clones only, not all of them. The sample lists about 160,000 clones, 81% seen once, with 1% to 1.5% in the top ten. The CDR3 has 15 residues. The germline V gene encodes CDR1 SGHTA and CDR2 FQGNSA. V was pared by 4 bases and J by 0 bases, with 12 bases between. As for the donors, each was a healthy bone marrow donor. Sample: PBMCs. The chain employs TRBV7-2 and TRBJ1-1; D is uncertain. The receptor comes from a man aged 50-60 years in good health and CMV-seropositive. The CDR3 nucleotides are TGTGCCAGCAGCTCGGGATCAGGTATGAACACTGAAGCTTTCTTT. The encoded protein is CASSSGSGMNTEAFF.